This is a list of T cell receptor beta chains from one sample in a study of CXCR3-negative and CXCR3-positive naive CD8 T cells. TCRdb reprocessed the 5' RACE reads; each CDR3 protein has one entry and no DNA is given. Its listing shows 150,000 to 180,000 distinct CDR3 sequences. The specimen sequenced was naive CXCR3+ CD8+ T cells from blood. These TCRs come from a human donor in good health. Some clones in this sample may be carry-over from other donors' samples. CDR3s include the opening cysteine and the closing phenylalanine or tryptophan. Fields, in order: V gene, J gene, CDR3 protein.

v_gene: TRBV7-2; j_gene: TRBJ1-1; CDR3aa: CASSRDAGVGTEAFF
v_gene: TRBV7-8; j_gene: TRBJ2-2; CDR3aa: CASSPLGDTGELFF
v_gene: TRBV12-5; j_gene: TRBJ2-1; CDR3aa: CASGLSTLSSYNEQFF
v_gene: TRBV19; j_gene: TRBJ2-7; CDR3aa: CASNSGQNEQYF
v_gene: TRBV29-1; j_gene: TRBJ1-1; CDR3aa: CSVPEGNEGNTEAFF
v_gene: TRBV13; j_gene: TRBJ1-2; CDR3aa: CASSYTGESFYGYTF
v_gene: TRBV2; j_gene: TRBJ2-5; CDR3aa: CASRTDRDIQETQYF
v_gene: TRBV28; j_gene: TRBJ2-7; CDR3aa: CDSSLGSGELYF
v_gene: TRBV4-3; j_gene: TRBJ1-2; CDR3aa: CASSQGPGQPIDGYTF
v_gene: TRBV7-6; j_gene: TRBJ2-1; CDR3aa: CASSLAGRGVYNEQFF
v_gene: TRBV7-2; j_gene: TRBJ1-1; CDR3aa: CASSPGGWGLMNTEAFF
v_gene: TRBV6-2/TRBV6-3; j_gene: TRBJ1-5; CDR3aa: CASSFGQLYSNQPQHF
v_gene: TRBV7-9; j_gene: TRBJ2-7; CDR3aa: CASSLEAGAGYERMDEQYF
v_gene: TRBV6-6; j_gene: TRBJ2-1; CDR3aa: CASSYPGNLEQFF
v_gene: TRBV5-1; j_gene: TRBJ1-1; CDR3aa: CASSRQAMNTEAFF
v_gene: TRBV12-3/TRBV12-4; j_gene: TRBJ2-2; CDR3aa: CASSLDNDRGRGGELFF
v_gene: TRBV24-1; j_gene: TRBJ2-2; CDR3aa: CATSEGLAGWNTGELFF